A selection of T cell receptor beta chains follows, all from one sample in a study of blood T cell repertoires in COVID-19. Repertoires were generated with immunoSEQ multiplex PCR, while TCRdb's copy carries only in-frame clones and drops some. The sample lists around 290,000 clones; 75% to 90% were seen once. Material for sequencing was peripheral blood. The source is a man in his forties with acute or convalescent COVID-19. Each CDR3 is given with its conserved first and last residue. Each record gives: D gene, J gene, V gene, clone size, CDR3 DNA, CDR3 protein. A D gene is named only where the DNA matches it firmly. Only some rows state a clone size, as once, few, many or a class for expanded clones.

. TRBJ1-1 TRBV7-3 . TGTGCCAGCAGCTCGACACCTAACACTGAAGCTTTCTTT CASSSTPNTEAFF
. TRBJ1-2 TRBV5-1 . TGCGCCAGCAGCTTGAGCTCAGGGATTAACTATGGCTACACCTTC CASSLSSGINYGYTF
. TRBJ1-1 TRBV5-1 . TGCGCCAGCAGCTCATTAGGGCAGGGGAACACTGAAGCTTTCTTT CASSSLGQGNTEAFF
TRBD1 TRBJ1-5 TRBV7-2 . TGTGCCAGCAGCTTGGACAGGGGCCTCAATCAGCCCCAGCATTTT CASSLDRGLNQPQHF
TRBD1 TRBJ1-2 TRBV5-4 . TGTGCCAGCAGCACGGGACAGGGCTCTGGCTACACCTTC CASSTGQGSGYTF
. TRBJ1-1 TRBV30 once TGTGCCTGGAGTGGGACTACTAGGGCTTTCTTT CAWSGTTRAFF
. TRBJ1-2 TRBV19 . TGTGCCAGTAGTCCCCGGGGGAGAGGCTATGGCTACACCTTC CASSPRGRGYGYTF
. TRBJ2-2 TRBV9 . TGTGCCAGCAGCTTTGGACAAGCGAACACCGGGGAGCTGTTTTTT CASSFGQANTGELFF
. TRBJ1-1 TRBV7-9 . TGTGCCAGCAGCTTTGGGGAGGGTGAAGCTTTCTTT CASSFGEGEAFF
TRBD2 TRBJ2-7 TRBV10-3 . TGTGCCATCAGACGGAGGTTTATAGCGGGGGGGAGCGAGCAGTACTTC CAIRRRFIAGGSEQYF
. TRBJ1-2 TRBV2 . TGTGCCAGCACCGAGTCTCCGGGAATAGGGGGCTACACCTTC CASTESPGIGGYTF
. TRBJ1-1 TRBV6-5 once TGTGCCAGCAGTCGGGGAGGGACCATTGGTGAAGCTTTCTTT CASSRGGTIGEAFF
TRBD1 TRBJ1-1 TRBV27 . TGTGCCAGCAGTTATCGTAGGAGGGGGCGTCTGAACACTGAAGCTTTCTTT CASSYRRRGRLNTEAFF
TRBD2 TRBJ2-7 TRBV12-3/TRBV12-4 . TGTGCCAGCCGACCCTCGGCCGGGGGGGAGCAGTACTTC CASRPSAGGEQYF
. TRBJ1-5 TRBV5-1 . TGCGCCAGCAGCCCTTCCGGGACATATAATCAGCCCCAGCATTTT CASSPSGTYNQPQHF
. TRBJ1-1 TRBV14 . TGTGCCAGCAGCGTTGGGGCTCGAACTAAAGCTTTCTTT CASSVGARTKAFF
. TRBJ1-2 TRBV30 . TGTGCCTGGAGGGGGCAGGGGCTGGGATATGGCTACACCTTC CAWRGQGLGYGYTF
. TRBJ2-5 TRBV27 . TGTGCCCCCCGGGGGGCCCCCCCGGGGGAGACCCAGTACTTC CAPRGAPPGETQYF
TRBD2 TRBJ2-1 TRBV3-1/TRBV3-2 . TGTGCCAGCAGCCAAGATGGACTAGCGGGGTACCGGGTCGAGCAGTTCTTC CASSQDGLAGYRVEQFF
TRBD1 TRBJ2-7 TRBV19 . TGTGCCAGTAGGCCGGGACAGGGGTCCTACGAGCAGTACTTC CASRPGQGSYEQYF
. TRBJ2-7 TRBV7-2 . TGTGCCAGCAGCTTAGACGGGGTCCTTAGGGAGCAGTACTTC CASSLDGVLREQYF
TRBD2 TRBJ2-7 TRBV19 . TGTGCCAGTAGTATAGGGGTGGGACTAGCCTACGAGCAGTACTTC CASSIGVGLAYEQYF
. TRBJ2-7 TRBV27 . TGTGCCAGCAGTTTAGTAGGGGGCTCCTACGAGCAGTACTTC CASSLVGGSYEQYF
. TRBJ1-6 TRBV5-5 . TGTGCCAGCAGCTCTAGCCCGAGCTCCTATAATTCACCCCTCCACTTT CASSSSPSSYNSPLHF
TRBD1 TRBJ1-1 TRBV24-1 . TGTGCCACCAACGTTCCCCCGGGACAGGGATCGGGGACCACTGAAGCTTTCTTT CATNVPPGQGSGTTEAFF
. TRBJ2-7 TRBV20-1 . TGCAGTGCTCTCGTACAGGGACGGCAGTACTTC CSALVQGRQYF
. TRBJ2-5 TRBV11-2 . TGTGCCAGCAGCCCCGGGAGAGGGATCCTCCAAGAGACCCAGTACTTC CASSPGRGILQETQYF
. TRBJ1-5 TRBV5-8 . TGTGCCAGCAGCTTGGGGGGTCTAAGACGGGATAGCAATCAGCCCCAGCATTTT CASSLGGLRRDSNQPQHF
. TRBJ1-1 TRBV5-1 once TGCGCCAGCAGCTCGGCAGGGGTTGCCACTGAAGCTTTCTTT CASSSAGVATEAFF
. TRBJ1-5 TRBV19 once TGTGCCAGTAGTATTCGTCCTTCCTGGGAGGTCATCGTCGAGCCCCAGCATTTT CASSIRPSWEVIVEPQHF
TRBD2 TRBJ2-7 TRBV2 . TGTGCCAGCACCCTGGGGGGGTACGAGCAGTACTTC CASTLGGYEQYF
TRBD1 TRBJ1-2 TRBV6-5 . TGTGCCAGCAGCTTCCGGGACAGCTATAGGGGCTACACCTTC CASSFRDSYRGYTF
. TRBJ2-2 TRBV7-3 . TGTGCCAGCAGCCTCCTACAGGGTGGCACCGGGGAGCTGTTTTTT CASSLLQGGTGELFF
TRBD2 TRBJ2-3 TRBV24-1 . TGTGCCACCAGTGATCCAGAGCGGGGTAGGGCAGATACGCAGTATTTT CATSDPERGRADTQYF
TRBD1 TRBJ1-1 TRBV19 . TGTGCCAGTAGTATGGGGACAGGGAACACTGAAGCTTTCTTT CASSMGTGNTEAFF
. TRBJ2-2 TRBV2 . TGTGCCAGCAGTGAGCAGGGGATAGAGAACACCGGGGAGCTGTTTTTT CASSEQGIENTGELFF
. TRBJ2-7 TRBV6-1 few TGTGCCAGCAGTGAAGGCGCAGGGGCCTACGAGCAGTACTTC CASSEGAGAYEQYF
TRBD1 TRBJ1-1 TRBV5-8 . TGTGCCAGCAGTCCCCGAACAGGGGGAACTGAAGCTTTCTTT CASSPRTGGTEAFF
. TRBJ1-1 TRBV10-3 . TGTGCCATCAGTGAGATAGGTGGGGCGAACACTGAAGCTTTCTTT CAISEIGGANTEAFF
TRBD1 TRBJ1-4 TRBV7-9 few TGTGCCAGCAGCCCGGACAGGGCTAATGAAAAACTGTTTTTT CASSPDRANEKLFF
. TRBJ2-3 TRBV24-1 . TGTGCCACCAGTGATTTCGACACAAAGGGGCACACAGATACGCAGTATTTT CATSDFDTKGHTDTQYF
. TRBJ2-1 TRBV11-2 . TGTGCCAGCAGCTTAGAAAGGTCGGGTGAGCAGTTCTTC CASSLERSGEQFF
. TRBJ1-2 TRBV21-1 . TGTGCCAGCAGCCTCGGAGGGGGGGCCTATGGCTACACCTTC CASSLGGGAYGYTF
. TRBJ2-3 TRBV3-1/TRBV3-2 . TGTGCCAGCAGCCAAGGTCCCCAGGGTGATACGCAGTATTTT CASSQGPQGDTQYF
TRBD1 TRBJ1-1 TRBV2 . TGTGCCAGCAGTGAGGACAGGGACACTGAAGCTTTCTTT CASSEDRDTEAFF
. TRBJ1-1 TRBV10-3 . TGTGCCATCAGTCAGCGGGACATCGGCGCTGAAGCTTTCTTT CAISQRDIGAEAFF